The text below deals with one TCR beta chain. The source of the sample is a study of tumor-infiltrating lymphocytes in primary liver carcinoma. With roughly 500 ng total RNA as template and a constant-region primer, TCR beta cDNA was made. Nested multiplex PCR, run for three rounds with slightly modified ARM-PCR, yielded TCR beta libraries. The opening two PCR rounds, approximately 10 cycles each, paired TRBV1-TRBV30 forward primers with a C-beta reverse primer. TCRdb itself ran the multiplex PCR reads through MiXCR, one entry per CDR3 protein. Of 300,000 to 400,000 distinct CDR3 sequences in the sample, 60% to 80% are singletons; the top ten hold approximately 9%. With 6 bases removed from V and 8 bases from J, the gap between germline ends came to 10 bases. CDR3 length: 11 amino acids. Germline V gene sequence: CDR1 MDHEN, CDR2 SYDVKM. Germline DNA was also extracted, while the blood RNA originated from unsorted whole blood.

The specimen sequenced was peripheral blood. The chain employs TRBV28 and TRBJ1-1; unclear D gene. This clonotype was obtained from a man in his forties or fifties with primary liver carcinoma and hepatitis B virus infection. The CDR3 coding sequence is TGTGCCAGCAGGGTATGGACCGAAGCTTTCTTT. Protein product: CASRVWTEAFF.